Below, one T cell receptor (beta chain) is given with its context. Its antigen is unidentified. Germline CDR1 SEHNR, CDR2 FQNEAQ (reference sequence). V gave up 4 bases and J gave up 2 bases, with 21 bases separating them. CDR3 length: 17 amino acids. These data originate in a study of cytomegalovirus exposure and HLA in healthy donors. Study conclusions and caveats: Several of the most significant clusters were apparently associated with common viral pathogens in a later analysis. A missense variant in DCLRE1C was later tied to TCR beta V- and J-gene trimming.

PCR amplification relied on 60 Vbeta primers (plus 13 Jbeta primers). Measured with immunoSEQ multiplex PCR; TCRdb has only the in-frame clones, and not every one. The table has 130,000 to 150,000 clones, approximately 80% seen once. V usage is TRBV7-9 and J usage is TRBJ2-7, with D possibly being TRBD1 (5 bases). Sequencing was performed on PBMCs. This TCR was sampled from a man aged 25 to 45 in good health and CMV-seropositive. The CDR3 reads CASSSDGGRVLTYEQYF. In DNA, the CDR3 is TGTGCCAGCAGCTCGGACGGTGGCAGGGTGCTAACCTACGAGCAGTACTTC. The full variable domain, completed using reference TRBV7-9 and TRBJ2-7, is DTGVSQNPRHKITKRGQNVTFRCDPISEHNRLYWYRQTLGQGPEFLTYFQNEAQLEKSRLLSDRFSAERPKGSFSTLEIQRTEQGDSAMYLCASSSDGGRVLTYEQYFGPGTRLTVT.